This T cell receptor (beta chain) is from a study of identical twins (dated by TCRdb to 2016 to 2017). General notes on the study: To test whether fetal clonotypes persist, this study deep-sequenced TCR alpha and beta repertoires from monozygotic twins, from unrelated adults of various ages, and from cord blood. To rule out contamination, the twin experiments were replicated at different times with different library preparation protocols. Points the paper makes about the study in general: Invariant T cells such as MAIT and iNKT could partly confound zero-insertion analyses, though diverse VJ usage argued against this for most clonotypes. The excess sharing between twins in beta out-of-frame sequences was weaker because fewer shared sequences reduced the signal-to-noise ratio. Because the same donors could not be followed over many years, the conclusions depended on cross-sectional statistical analysis. In monozygotic twins, recombination models systematically underestimated out-of-frame TCR alpha sharing, but the models matched the sharing seen between unrelated individuals. Abundant cord blood beta clonotypes carried fewer insertions; young adult naive repertoires showed a weaker similar trend, while memory repertoires showed none. Compared with coincidental sharing between unrelated individuals, out-of-frame TCR alpha sequences shared between twins had an excess of sequences with low generation probability.

The CDR3 measures 13 amino acids from cysteine to phenylalanine. The entry retains the CDR3 DNA only, 39 bases that are in frame from base 1. Ends trimmed: V by 4 bases, J by 9 bases; bases unmatched to a gene: 8. Via the germline V gene, CDR1 is SGHTA and CDR2 FQGNSA. The method was 5' RACE. The sequencing machine was an Illumina HiSeq 2000. A universal primer binding site was introduced by template switching, and a unique molecular identifier was present in the final cDNA, enabling accurate counting of TCR cDNA molecules. First-strand cDNA for TCR alpha and beta chains was synthesized from specific primers in the conserved constant-segment region. Each cDNA library was double barcoded, with a SMART-Mk sample barcode plus Illumina barcodes, to control for contamination. TruSeq adapter sequences, together with Illumina sample barcodes, were added in two successive PCR steps. Sequencing of the TCR alpha and beta cDNA libraries was done on the Illumina HiSeq platform using custom primers. Per the original workflow: MiGEC was used to process raw reads and extract unique molecular identifiers, and MiXCR was used to find CDR3 positions. Recombination models were inferred per individual with the repgenHMM and IGoR tools using an EM algorithm. Shared clonotype analysis was performed with the tcR package in R, normalizing sharing by the product of cloneset sizes. To study raw recombination without the effects of thymic and clonal selection, out-of-frame nonproductive sequences were analyzed. The public reads were reanalyzed by TCRdb: fastp trimming at Q25, MiXCR alignment, in-frame beta chains only. Records with the same CDR3 protein are collapsed into one entry carrying the most frequent genes and DNA. In this record, the V and J calls reflect TCRdb's handling and not the investigators' own analysis. The sample table lists some 790,000 distinct CDR3 sequences, about 18% of them with a count of one. Of the sample, about 12% falls within the top ten clones.

Details on this clonotype: No antigen is known for it. There are no base qualities to consult, and no much larger clone falls within one base.

Every donor in the study was a healthy Caucasian. The twin cohort consisted of three pairs of female monozygotic twins, all aged roughly 18 to 29 years. Peripheral blood mononuclear cells were the source from which RNA for the TCR libraries was isolated. The same data also went into a second study, on T cells expressing NK-cell markers. Drawing on the second study: TCR beta-chain repertoires were profiled in sorted CD3+CD56+NKG2C+, CD3+CD56+NKG2C- and CD3+CD56-NKG2C+ T-cell subsets from eight donors. Among the eight sequenced donors, only one was HCMV-seronegative, while the other seven were HCMV-seropositive. To restrict sorting to alphabetaTCR-expressing T cells, an anti-gammadeltaTCR antibody was added in several experiments. In 6 or 7 donors, the dominant CD3+CD56+NKG2C+ clonotypes ranked among the top 10 CD8+ clonotypes, making up roughly 1.0-7.0% of CD8+ T cells. Those dominant clonotypes were again the most abundant among CD3+CD56-NKG2C+ cells in a handful of donors, at roughly 25-60.1%. Whether the expanded NKG2C-expressing T cell clones were specific for HCMV antigens remained unclear. Randomly selected healthy volunteers, three men and five women, were used as the eight sequenced donors. HCMV serostatus was determined by detecting HCMV-specific IgG in serum with a commercial ELISA kit. For about 6 donors, unsorted PBMC were also used to sequence bulk peripheral blood T-cell repertoires. MIGEC handled demultiplexing of the reads and grouping by UMI, while MiTCR was used to assemble and quantify clonotypes. To remove erroneous sequences, TCR cDNA sequences were retained only when supported by two or more reads. The tcR package was used for downstream repertoire analysis, and clonotypes were matched between fractions using CDR3 nucleotide sequence together with V segment. VDJmatch was used to annotate antigen specificity against VDJdb, with one amino acid substitution in CDR3 permitted.

The V and J genes are TRBV7-2 and TRBJ1-1, with 7 middle bases fitting TRBD1. The clonotype comes from a woman under 30 in good health. Sequenced: PBMCs. CDR3 loop: CASSSRQGYQAFF. The sequenced DNA is TGTGCCAGCAGCTCAAGACAGGGTTATCAAGCTTTCTTT.